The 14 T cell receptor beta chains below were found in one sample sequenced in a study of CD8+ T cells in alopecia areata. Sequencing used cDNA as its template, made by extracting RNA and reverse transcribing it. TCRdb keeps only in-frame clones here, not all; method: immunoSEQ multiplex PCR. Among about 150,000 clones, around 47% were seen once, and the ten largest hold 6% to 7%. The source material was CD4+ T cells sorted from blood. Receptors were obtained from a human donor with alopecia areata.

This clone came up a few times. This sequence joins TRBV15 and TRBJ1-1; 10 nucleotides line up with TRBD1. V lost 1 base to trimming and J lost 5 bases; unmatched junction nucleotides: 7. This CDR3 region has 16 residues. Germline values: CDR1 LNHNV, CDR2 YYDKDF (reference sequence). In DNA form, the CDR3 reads TGTGCCACCAGCAGAGTCGTGGGGACAGGGGAGACTGAAGCTTTCTTT. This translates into CATSRVVGTGETEAFF.

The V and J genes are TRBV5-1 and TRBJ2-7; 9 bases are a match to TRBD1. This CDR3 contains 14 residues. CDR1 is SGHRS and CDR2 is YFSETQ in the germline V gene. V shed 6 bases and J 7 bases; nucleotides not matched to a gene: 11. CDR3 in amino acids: CASTPGQGRQEQYF. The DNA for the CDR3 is TGCGCCAGCACTCCGGGACAGGGAAGGCAAGAGCAGTACTTC. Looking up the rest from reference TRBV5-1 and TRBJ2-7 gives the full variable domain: KAGVTQTPRYLIKTRGQQVTLSCSPISGHRSVSWYQQTPGQGLQFLFEYFSETQRNKGNFPGRFSGRQFSNSRSEMNVSTLELGDSALYLCASTPGQGRQEQYFGPGTRLTVT.

For the CDR3, the DNA is TGTGCCAGCAGCGTAGGAAGGGCGATTGGTACAGATACGCAGTATTTT. It encodes CASSVGRAIGTDTQYF. The chain couples TRBV9 to TRBJ2-3; D gene uncertain. The CDR3 length is 16 residues. Trimming left V 0 bases short and J 3 bases short, with 14 bases between. CDR1 is SGDLS, CDR2 YYNGEE, per germline.

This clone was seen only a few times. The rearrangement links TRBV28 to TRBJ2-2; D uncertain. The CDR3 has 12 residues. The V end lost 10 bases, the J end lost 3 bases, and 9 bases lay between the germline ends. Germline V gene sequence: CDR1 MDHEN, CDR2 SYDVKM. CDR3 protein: CATSRDTGELFF. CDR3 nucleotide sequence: TGTGCCACCTCTAGAGACACCGGGGAGCTGTTTTTT.

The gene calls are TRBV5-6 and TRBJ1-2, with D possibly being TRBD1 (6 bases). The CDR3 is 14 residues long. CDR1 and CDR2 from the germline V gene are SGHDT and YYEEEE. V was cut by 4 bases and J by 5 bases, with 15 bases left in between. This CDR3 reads CASSGAGQLYGYTF. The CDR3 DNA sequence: TGTGCCAGCAGCGGAGCCGGACAGCTATATGGCTACACCTTC.

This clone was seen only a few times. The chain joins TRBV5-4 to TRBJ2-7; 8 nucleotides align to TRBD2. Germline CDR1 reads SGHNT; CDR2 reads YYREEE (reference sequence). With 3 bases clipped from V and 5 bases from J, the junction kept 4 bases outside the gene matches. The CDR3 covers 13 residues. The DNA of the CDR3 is TGTGCCAGCAGCTCCCAGCGGGGGAACGAGCAGTACTTC. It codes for CASSSQRGNEQYF.

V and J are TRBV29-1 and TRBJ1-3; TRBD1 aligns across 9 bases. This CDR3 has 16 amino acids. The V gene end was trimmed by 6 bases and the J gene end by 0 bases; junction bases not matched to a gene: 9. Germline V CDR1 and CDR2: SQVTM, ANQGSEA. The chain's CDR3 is CSVSTGGLHSGNTIYF. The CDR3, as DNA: TGCAGCGTCTCAACAGGGGGCCTACACTCTGGAAACACCATATATTTT. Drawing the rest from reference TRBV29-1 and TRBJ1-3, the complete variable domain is SAVISQKPSRDICQRGTSLTIQCQVDSQVTMMFWYRQQPGQSLTLIATANQGSEATYESGFVIDKFPISRPNLTFSTLTVSNMSPEDSSIYLCSVSTGGLHSGNTIYFGEGSWLTVV.

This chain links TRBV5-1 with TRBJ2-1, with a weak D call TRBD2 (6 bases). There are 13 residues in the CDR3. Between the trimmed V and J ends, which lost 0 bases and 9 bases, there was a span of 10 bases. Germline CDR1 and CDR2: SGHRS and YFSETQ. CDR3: CASSLASGLEQFF. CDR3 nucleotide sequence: TGCGCCAGCAGCTTGGCCAGCGGGCTTGAGCAGTTCTTC.

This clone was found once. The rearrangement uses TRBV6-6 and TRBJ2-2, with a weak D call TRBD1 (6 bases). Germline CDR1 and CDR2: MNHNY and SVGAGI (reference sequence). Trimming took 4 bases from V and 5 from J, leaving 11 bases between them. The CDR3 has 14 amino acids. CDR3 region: CASSSSRGTGELFF. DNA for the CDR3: TGTGCCAGCAGTTCAAGCAGGGGAACCGGGGAGCTGTTTTTT.

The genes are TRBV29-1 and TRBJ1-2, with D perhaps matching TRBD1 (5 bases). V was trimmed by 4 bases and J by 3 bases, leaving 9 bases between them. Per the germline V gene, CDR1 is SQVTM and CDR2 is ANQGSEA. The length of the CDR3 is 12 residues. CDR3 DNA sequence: TGCAGCGTTGGGCAACAGGACTATGGCTACACCTTC. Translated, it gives CSVGQQDYGYTF.

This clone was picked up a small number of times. The CDR3 nucleotides read TGTGCCAGCAGCTTAAGAGCGGGAGGCTACCATGAAGAGACCCAGTACTTC. Its translation is CASSLRAGGYHEETQYF. The gene calls are TRBV7-9 and TRBJ2-5, with 9 bases aligning to TRBD2. Germline V lookup: CDR1 SEHNR, CDR2 FQNEAQ (reference sequence). The V and J ends lost 2 bases and 3 bases, in that order; junction bases with no gene match: 10. The CDR3 contains 17 residues.

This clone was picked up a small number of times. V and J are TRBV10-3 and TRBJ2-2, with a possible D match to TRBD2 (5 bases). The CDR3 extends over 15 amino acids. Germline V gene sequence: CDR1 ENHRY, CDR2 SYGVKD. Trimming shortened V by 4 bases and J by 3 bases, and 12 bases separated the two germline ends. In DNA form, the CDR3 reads TGTGCCATCAGTGCGGAGGTCCAGTACACCGGGGAGCTGTTTTTT. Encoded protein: CAISAEVQYTGELFF.

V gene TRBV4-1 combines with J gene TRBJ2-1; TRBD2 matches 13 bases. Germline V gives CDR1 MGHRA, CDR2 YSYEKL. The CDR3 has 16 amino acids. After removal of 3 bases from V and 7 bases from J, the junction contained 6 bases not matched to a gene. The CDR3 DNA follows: TGCGCCAGCAGCCAGCTTGGACTAGCGGGAGAAAATGAGCAGTTCTTC. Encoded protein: CASSQLGLAGENEQFF.

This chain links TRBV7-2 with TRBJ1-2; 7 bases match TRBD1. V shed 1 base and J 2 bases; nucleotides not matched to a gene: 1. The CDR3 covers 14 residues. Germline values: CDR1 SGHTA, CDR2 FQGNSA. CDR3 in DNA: TGTGCCAGCAGCTTAGGGACAGGCAACTATGGCTACACCTTC. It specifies CASSLGTGNYGYTF.